What follows are 14 T cell receptor beta chains derived from one specimen sequenced in a study of tumor and adjacent non-tumor tissue in lung cancer (dated by TCRdb to the late 2010s). Libraries were constructed by multiplex PCR. Instrument used: Illumina HiSeq 2500. TCRbeta libraries were constructed through three rounds of nested PCR with primers (Table S4) according to protocols modified from ARM-PCR. Starting from the raw public reads, TCRdb applied fastp trimming at Q25, assembled clones with MiXCR and retained in-frame beta chains. CDR3 protein sequences are deduplicated, and each keeps its most common genes and DNA. Here the sample has fewer than 100,000 distinct CDR3 sequences; 70% to 90% occur a single time. The top ten hold around half of the sample. Bulk unsorted tissue served as the source for RNA extraction, and RNA quality was assessed using a NanoDrop ND-1000 and an Agilent 2100. Normal lung samples were distant non-tumor tissue taken more than 3 cm from the tumor edge.

The material sequenced was distant non-tumor lung tissue. The receptors were gathered from a man in his sixties with non-small cell lung cancer.

For this clonotype: An end of the junction does not agree with germline; a read error may underlie this. The V call is TRBV6-1, the J call TRBJ1-1; D is unclear. The CDR3 loop spans 13 amino acids. The V gene's germline CDR1 is MNHNS and CDR2 SASEGT. The CDR3 reads CVSTETESYRTFF. Written as DNA, the CDR3 is TGTGTCAGCACTGAAACTGAGTCGTACCGGACTTTCTTT.

In regard to this clonotype: This is likely a read error, given that the CDR3 carries no conserved phenylalanine or tryptophan at its end. The J gene is TRBJ2-7, the V gene TRBV20-1, with TRBD1 matching over 9 bases. CDR1 is DFQATT, CDR2 SNEGSKA, per germline (reference sequence). Losses at the gene ends were 2 bases for V and 3 bases for J; bases not matched to a gene: 5. CDR3 length: 14 amino acids. CDR3 in amino acids: CSARQTGGHYEQYL. CDR3 DNA: TGCAGTGCTAGACAGACAGGGGGACACTACGAGCAGTACTTA.

The chain couples TRBV11-2 to TRBJ1-5; TRBD1 might be the D (5 bases). The germline V and J ends were trimmed by 7 bases and 0 bases, with 10 bases remaining between them. Germline CDR1 is SGHAT and CDR2 is FQNNGV. The length of the CDR3 is 14 residues. The CDR3 DNA reads as TGTGCCAGCACCGGACACGATAGCAATCAGCCCCAGCATTTT. It codes for CASTGHDSNQPQHF.

As concerns this clonotype: Because it lacks the conserved phenylalanine or tryptophan at the end, this CDR3 is likely a read error. Written as DNA, the CDR3 is TGTGCCAGCAGCTCCACAATAGGGGGGCCAAAGGAGACTCAGTACATC. It codes for CASSSTIGGPKETQYI. This chain uses TRBV11-2 with TRBJ2-5, with D possibly being TRBD1 or TRBD2 (6 bases each). Germline lookup yields CDR1 SGHAT and CDR2 FQNNGV. There are 16 residues in the CDR3.

With respect to this clonotype: This CDR3 fails to terminate in the conserved phenylalanine or tryptophan, so it likely reflects a read error. No DNA is shown, since the ends of the CDR3 on it are uncertain; the CDR3 is the one TCRdb lists. The CDR3 region is CSARASGGGSNTGSCFL. The chain has TRBV20-1 and TRBJ2-2; the D call of TRBD1 is as the table states it, not checked on the DNA. Germline V lookup: CDR1 DFQATT, CDR2 SNEGSKA (reference sequence). The CDR3 is 17 residues long, counting both termini.

About this clonotype itself: The junction does not match germline at one end; this may be a read error. The chain joins TRBV6-5 to TRBJ1-2; D is ambiguous. CDR3 length equals 17 residues. Germline CDR1 is MNHEY and CDR2 is SVGAGI. In DNA form, the CDR3 reads TGTGCCAGCAGTTCACCTGGACGGAAAGTGACTAACAATGGCTACACCTTC. Its translation: CASSSPGRKVTNNGYTF.

This clonotype was counted once. The rearrangement joins TRBV12-3 or TRBV12-4 to TRBJ2-1, with TRBD2 matching 8 bases. V dropped 2 bases and J dropped 4; count of bases not matched to a gene: 4. The CDR3 consists of 15 residues. The CDR3 region has the DNA TGTGCCAGCAGTTTAATTAGCGGGGATTACAATGAGCAGTTCTTC. Residues: CASSLISGDYNEQFF.

The CDR3 is CSLRQRAVETQYF. Here the CDR3 DNA reads TGCAGCTTGAGACAGCGGGCAGTAGAGACCCAGTACTTC. The chain has TRBV29-1 and TRBJ2-5; possibly TRBD2 for D (6 bases). The V gene's germline CDR1 is SQVTM and CDR2 ANQGSEA. The CDR3 spans 13 residues. V dropped 8 bases and J dropped 4 bases, with 17 bases sitting between them.

Concerning this clonotype: Germline and junction disagree at one end, which may indicate a read error. This chain links TRBV5-4 with TRBJ1-1, with TRBD1 as a possible D gene (5 bases). The CDR3 is 14 amino acids. The V gene's germline CDR1 is SGHNT and CDR2 YYREEE (reference sequence). The CDR3 sequence: CASSTRGVRAEAFF. In DNA, the CDR3 is TGTGCAAGCAGCACTAGAGGGGTGCGTGCTGAAGCTTTCTTT.

Turning to this clonotype: Being one base from a much bigger clone, this may be a read error. This chain connects TRBV6-1 to TRBJ2-1; maybe TRBD2 (7 bases). Trimming took 7 bases from V and 4 from J, leaving 17 bases between them. Germline V lookup: CDR1 MNHNS, CDR2 SASEGT. This CDR3 is built from 15 residues. The CDR3 nucleotides read TGTGCCAGCAATGGGGGGGGGCATAGATACAATGAGCAGTTCTTC. Its protein is CASNGGGHRYNEQFF.

Here the CDR3 reads CASSPGLARVRSSYNEQFF. The CDR3 nucleotides read TGCGCCAGCAGCCCGGGACTTGCTCGGGTTCGAAGCTCCTACAATGAGCAGTTCTTC. The rearrangement links TRBV4-1 to TRBJ2-1; tentative D call: TRBD2 (6 bases). The CDR3 is made up of 19 amino acids. Trimming removed 4 bases from V and 0 bases from J, with 22 bases in between. CDR1 is MGHRA, CDR2 YSYEKL, per germline.

Remarks on this clonotype: The germline gene is not matched at one end of the junction; a read error may be the cause. This chain uses TRBV5-4 with TRBJ1-1, with D tentatively TRBD1 (5 bases). The germline V gene has CDR1 SGHNT and CDR2 YYREEE (reference sequence). This CDR3 spans 17 amino acids. The CDR3 DNA reads TGTGCAAGTAGCGCCGGTCGACAGAGACGAGGCGACACTGAGGCTTTCTTT. Translation: CASSAGRQRRGDTEAFF.

This clonotype was picked up a small number of times. A much larger clonotype is one base distant, so this may be a read error. This CDR3 is missing its conserved last phenylalanine or tryptophan, likely due to a read error. The genes are TRBV11-2 and TRBJ2-3; 7 nucleotides agree with TRBD2. Losses at the gene ends were 1 base for V and 9 bases for J; bases not matched to a gene: 7. There are 14 residues in the CDR3. The germline V gene has CDR1 SGHAT and CDR2 FQNNGV. Here the CDR3 DNA reads TGTGCCAGCAGCTTAGGCCGGGAGGTCGTAACGCAGTATTTA. This codes for CASSLGREVVTQYL.

As concerns this clonotype: Relative to the germline gene, one junction end is altered; a read error may explain this. The chain couples TRBV4-2 to TRBJ2-3, with D hard to call. The CDR3 has 15 amino acids. Germline CDR1 and CDR2: LGHNA and YNFKEQ. CDR3 amino acids: CTSSPDFPSTDTQYF. For the CDR3, the DNA is TGTACCAGCAGCCCAGATTTTCCGAGTACAGATACGCAGTATTTT.